This passage covers 10 T cell receptor beta chains from one sample sequenced in a study of identifying expanded T cells in peripheral blood. The protocol was immunoSEQ multiplex PCR, while the TCRdb copy is restricted to in-frame clones and leaves out a portion. Of roughly 100,000 clones in the sample, 80% to 90% are singletons; the top ten hold roughly 15%. Sequencing was done on a sample of blood. The receptors stem from a person between 18 and 70 years old in good health.

This clone was seen once. This sequence joins TRBV13 and TRBJ1-2; possibly TRBD1 for D (6 bases). The CDR3 length is 14 residues. With 4 bases removed from V and 8 bases from J, the gap between germline ends came to 17 bases. The germline V gene has CDR1 PRHDT and CDR2 FYEKMQ (reference sequence). CDR3 region: CASSSPPGGEGYTF. CDR3 nucleotides: TGTGCCAGCAGCTCCCCTCCGGGGGGCGAGGGCTACACCTTC.

On this clone itself: The junction departs from the called germline gene at one end, perhaps through a read error. The chain is built from TRBV7-9 and TRBJ1-5, with D unclear. The CDR3 runs 12 residues. In germline, CDR1 is SEHNR, CDR2 FQNEAQ (reference sequence). The CDR3 protein is CASSSISEAPAF. CDR3 DNA sequence: TGTGCCAGCAGCTCCATTTCCGAGGCCCCAGCTTTT. The whole variable domain, filled in from reference TRBV7-9 and TRBJ1-5, reads DTGVSQNPRHKITKRGQNVTFRCDPISEHNRLYWYRQTLGQGPEFLTYFQNEAQLEKSRLLSDRFSAERPKGSFSTLEIQRTEQGDSAMYLCASSSISEAPAFGDGTRLSIL.

CDR3 nucleotides: TGTGCCAGCAGTTACGACGGGATCCGTCAGCCCCAGCATTTT. Encoded protein: CASSYDGIRQPQHF. This sequence joins TRBV6-5 and TRBJ1-5; no reliable D call. Germline CDR1 MNHEY, CDR2 SVGAGI. V lost 2 bases to trimming and J lost 6 bases, with 11 bases between them. This CDR3 has 14 residues.

This rearrangement joins TRBV13 to TRBJ2-1; D is unresolved. Germline V gene data show CDR1 as PRHDT and CDR2 as FYEKMQ (reference sequence). This CDR3 region has 12 residues. V lost 2 bases, J lost 7 bases, and 6 bases lay in between. The CDR3 region is CASSLRANEQFF. DNA for the CDR3: TGTGCCAGCAGCTTAAGGGCGAATGAGCAGTTCTTC.

The rearrangement joins TRBV5-1 to TRBJ2-3, with TRBD2 matching 13 bases. The germline gives CDR1 SGHRS, CDR2 YFSETQ. V shed 3 bases and J 1 base; nucleotides not matched to a gene: 2. This CDR3 comprises 16 residues. CDR3 coding DNA: TGCGCCAGCAGCTCTGGACTAGCGGGGGGCACAGATACGCAGTATTTT. Translation: CASSSGLAGGTDTQYF.

The J gene is TRBJ2-3, the V gene TRBV9; 7 bases line up with TRBD2. The CDR3 length is 15 residues. The J segment lost 5 bases and the V segment lost 1 base, leaving 7 bases of the junction unmatched. Germline CDR1 is SGDLS and CDR2 is YYNGEE. CDR3 DNA sequence: TGTGCCAGCAGCGTAACAGGCGGGGGTGGAGATACGCAGTATTTT. Translating gives CASSVTGGGGDTQYF.

The chain couples TRBV5-1 to TRBJ2-5; tentative D call: TRBD2 (5 bases). With 0 bases removed from V and 1 base from J, the gap between germline ends came to 10 bases. This CDR3 is 15 amino acids long. The germline CDR1 and CDR2 sequences are SGHRS and YFSETQ. DNA of the CDR3: TGCGCCAGCAGCTTGGCCGGAACTAGCCAAGAGACCCAGTACTTC. Translation gives CASSLAGTSQETQYF.

The rearrangement links TRBV29-1 to TRBJ1-3; D is ambiguous. Germline CDR1 and CDR2: SQVTM and ANQGSEA. There are 13 residues in the CDR3. V was shortened by 2 bases and J by 2 bases, with 7 bases between the two germline ends. The CDR3 DNA reads as TGCAGCGTTGAATTTGGGGCTGGAAACACCATATATTTT. This gives the protein CSVEFGAGNTIYF.

This chain connects TRBV27 to TRBJ2-1; 7 nucleotides agree with TRBD1. The V gene's germline CDR1 is MNHEY and CDR2 SMNVEV (reference sequence). Trimming at V came to 5 bases and at J to 10 bases, leaving 14 bases not matched to a gene. This CDR3 region has 15 residues. The CDR3 DNA reads as TGTGCCAGCAGTCCAACCCCACTGGGACAGTACGAGCAGTTCTTC. This gives the protein CASSPTPLGQYEQFF.

CDR3 sequence: CASSAQETQYF. The DNA of the CDR3 is TGCGCCAGCAGCGCACAAGAGACCCAGTACTTC. This chain links TRBV5-1 with TRBJ2-5; D remains ambiguous. The CDR3 runs to 11 residues. CDR1 is SGHRS and CDR2 is YFSETQ in the germline V gene. V was pared by 4 bases and J by 2 bases, with 3 bases between.